This TCR beta chain emerged from a study of CD8+ T cells in alopecia areata listed by TCRdb under 2018. The study in broad terms: Treated patients were enrolled in an open-label pilot trial of oral tofacitinib at 5 to 10 mg twice daily for moderate-to-severe alopecia areata. On the human side, TCRbeta sequencing was run on scalp tissue and on sorted CD4+ and CD8+ peripheral blood T cells from healthy controls and from alopecia areata patients with either patchy or totalis/universalis disease. In both human patients and the C3H/HeJ mouse model, the study applied high-throughput TCRbeta sequencing to look at T cell clonal expansion in alopecia areata. For the treated patients, the SALT score, which quantifies what percentage of scalp surface area is affected, served as the measure of disease severity. Clonality in the scalp was compared among normal scalp (n=4), patchy alopecia areata scalp (n=8), and alopecia totalis/universalis scalp (n=8). immunoSEQ multiplex PCR using 35 Vbeta forward primers and 13 Jbeta reverse primers was used to amplify TCRbeta CDR3 regions. RNA was extracted with the PAXgene miRNA kit for fixed scalp, the miRNeasy kit for PBMCs, and the RNeasy kit for mouse skin. Biopsies were taken from tofacitinib-treated patients at baseline and again at 4 and 24 weeks into treatment, and several of those patients also had a later scalp biopsy. Tofacitinib was administered for 6 to 18 months, and 6 months of follow-up off drug were then conducted to assess delayed response and recurrence.

Library creation used the immunoSEQ multiplex PCR assay. For TCR sequencing, RNA was extracted from every sample and reverse transcribed into cDNA to serve as template. First-strand cDNA was synthesized with SuperScript III using a 2:1 mix of oligo-dT and random hexamers. A synthetic immune receptor repertoire was used to assess amplification bias, and residual bias was removed computationally. On the study's bioinformatics: Raw reads were preprocessed for error removal, and CDR3 was defined according to IMGT conventions as running from the conserved cysteine to phenylalanine. Clonality was calculated as 1 minus Shannon entropy normalized by log2 of the number of productive unique TCRs. CD4 or CD8 identity of scalp clones was inferred by cross-referencing scalp TCRbeta sequences with sorted blood CD4 and CD8 repertoires. This is the immuneACCESS table as TCRdb keeps it, with only in-frame sequences that have V and J called. A part of the clones is gone; compared with another copy, unresolved V genes explain less than half, and the rest is unexplained. Clonal size and the V and J genes are those of that table, whereas D and trimming came from the DNA. In all, the sample holds 200,000 to 250,000 clones, and roughly two fifths of those were seen once. The ten top clones hold 0.48% of the sample.

The CDR3 runs 13 residues from the cysteine to the phenylalanine. The read is trimmed to its CDR3 DNA, 39 bases read in frame from base 1. The germline V gene supplies CDR1 SGHDT and CDR2 YYEEEE. Trimming costs V 0 bases and J 0 bases, and their ends lie 3 bases apart. Sample treatment or condition, as interpreted from the label and publication: oral pan-JAK inhibitor, 5-10 mg twice daily. Lesional scalp punch biopsies and peripheral blood were collected from alopecia areata patients. PBMCs were isolated by density centrifugation and stained for CD3, CD4 and CD8, and CD4+ and CD8+ T cells were sorted on a FACSAria. The table lists this clone with many counts. Its antigen is still unknown. Base qualities were left out, and no much larger clone turns up one base away. Summary of the overall study and its limitations: Unlike mouse skin, where gammadelta T cells dominate, normal human skin contains resident alphabeta T cells that get sequenced too, which complicates analysis of the scalp TCR repertoire. During tofacitinib treatment, many expanded lesional clones stuck around in both scalp and blood, and this persistence may partly explain why relapse happens after treatment is stopped. Compared with normal scalp, lesional scalp had higher clonality and more expanded CD8+ clones, particularly in alopecia totalis/universalis, a pattern that suggests antigenic drive. Because the treated cohort was small and had just a single nonresponder, larger studies are needed to establish links between baseline CD8+ expansion and response. Scalp clonality and the number of expanded CD8+ clones among the top 100 scalp clones were significantly decreased by tofacitinib. Shared TCR sequences between patients were less evident than in mice, which may be partly attributable to HLA diversity in the patient population.

The source of this sequence is a human donor with alopecia areata. The chain is assembled from TRBV5-6 and TRBJ1-1; the D gene is not confidently resolved. Sample: CD4+ T cells sorted from blood, taken around week 34, from a patient treated with tofacitinib. CDR3 sequence: CASSLVMNTEAFF. Read as DNA, the sequence is TGTGCCAGCAGCTTGGTGATGAACACTGAAGCTTTCTTT.